The 25 T cell receptor beta chains below all came from one sample that was sequenced in a study of T cells in Graves' hyperthyroidism and ophthalmopathy. RNA transcripts yielded amplified TCR beta CDR3 regions. RT-PCR in the first round (using the HTBI primer set) targeted the TCR CDR3. One entry per CDR3 protein, called by TCRdb with MiXCR from the multiplex PCR reads. The sample shows roughly 200,000 distinct CDR3 sequences, about 16% of them seen only once. Sequencing input: blood. Receptor source: a man aged 35 to 55 with Graves' hyperthyroidism.

The sample holds many counts of this clonotype. The CDR3 protein is CASSEFKNTEAFF. The CDR3 nucleotides are TGTGCCAGCAGTGAATTCAAGAACACTGAAGCTTTCTTT. The chain has TRBV6-1 and TRBJ1-1; D uncertain. The V and J ends lost 2 bases and 1 base respectively, with 5 bases between them. The CDR3 is made up of 13 amino acids. Germline lookup yields CDR1 MNHNS and CDR2 SASEGT.

This chain connects TRBV2 to TRBJ2-7; D is uncertain. V was trimmed by 8 bases and J by 3 bases, leaving 14 bases between them. Germline-derived CDR1 and CDR2 are SNHLY and FYNNEI. The CDR3 sequence is 13 residues long. As DNA, the CDR3 is TGTGCCAGCCAGACGGACGCCTACTACGAGCAGTACTTC. Translating gives CASQTDAYYEQYF.

This clonotype was seen repeatedly, ten times or more. The chain uses TRBV12-3 or TRBV12-4 and TRBJ1-1; the D is unclear. The CDR3 contains 15 residues. V was pared by 0 bases and J by 3 bases, with 11 bases between. The CDR3 nucleotides are TGTGCCAGCAGTTTAGCCCTCGGCGGGGACACTGAAGCTTTCTTT. Protein product: CASSLALGGDTEAFF.

This clonotype was recorded many times. V and J are TRBV2 and TRBJ2-1; 10 bases align to TRBD2. Germline V CDR1 and CDR2: SNHLY, FYNNEI. This CDR3 is 15 amino acids long. V was pared by 3 bases and J by 4 bases, with 3 bases of the junction left unmatched. The DNA of the CDR3 is TGTGCCAGCAGTGATCCAGCGGGGGGGTACAATGAGCAGTTCTTC. It is translated as CASSDPAGGYNEQFF.

The V call is TRBV11-3, the J call TRBJ2-2; no clear D. Germline CDR1 SGHNT, CDR2 YENEEA. The V end lost 4 bases, the J end lost 8 bases, and 14 bases lay between the germline ends. The CDR3 totals 14 residues. The CDR3 protein is CASSCSRVRGELFF. The CDR3 region has the DNA TGTGCCAGCAGCTGCTCCCGCGTGAGGGGGGAGCTGTTTTTT.

This clonotype was recorded at least ten times. The chain couples TRBV12-3 or TRBV12-4 to TRBJ2-7; the D gene is possibly TRBD1 (6 bases). The ends were cut back, 3 bases at V and 6 bases at J, with 21 bases in the middle. The CDR3 spans 16 residues. The CDR3 DNA reads as TGTGCCAGCAGTTTTCGTCCTGGGCAGGGGATGCGCGAGCAGTACTTC. Translating gives CASSFRPGQGMREQYF.

This clonotype has just one count. The chain employs TRBV27 and TRBJ1-2; perhaps TRBD1 as D (5 bases). Trimming shortened V by 5 bases and J by 3 bases, and 13 bases separated the two germline ends. Germline CDR1 MNHEY, CDR2 SMNVEV (reference sequence). The CDR3 has 14 amino acids. CDR3 sequence: CASSRRGGDYGYTF. The CDR3 coding sequence is TGTGCCAGCAGTCGTCGGGGAGGGGACTATGGCTACACCTTC.

This clonotype came up a few times. The rearrangement links TRBV10-3 to TRBJ1-5, with TRBD1 matching over 7 bases. Trimming at V came to 2 bases and at J to 4 bases, leaving 5 bases not matched to a gene. Germline loops: CDR1 ENHRY, CDR2 SYGVKD. The CDR3 loop spans 15 amino acids. CDR3 in DNA: TGTGCCATCAGTGAGGACAGGGAGGGGAATCAGCCCCAGCATTTT. It is translated as CAISEDREGNQPQHF.

This clonotype was seen at least ten times. The genes are TRBV28 and TRBJ2-7; perhaps D is TRBD1 or TRBD2 (5 bases each). Germline V lookup: CDR1 MDHEN, CDR2 SYDVKM. The CDR3 extends over 14 amino acids. V was shortened by 2 bases and J by 7 bases, with 15 bases between the two germline ends. The chain's CDR3 is CASSLGGSLEEQYF. In DNA form, the CDR3 reads TGTGCCAGCAGTTTAGGGGGATCCTTGGAGGAGCAGTACTTC. Supplemented by reference TRBV28 and TRBJ2-7, the full variable domain reads DVKVTQSSRYLVKRTGEKVFLECVQDMDHENMFWYRQDPGLGLRLIYFSYDVKMKEKGDIPEGYSVSREKKERFSLILESASTNQTSMYLCASSLGGSLEEQYFGPGTRLTVT.

This clonotype was seen at least ten times. The chain employs TRBV5-6 and TRBJ1-5; D is uncertain. CDR3 length: 13 residues. CDR1 SGHDT and CDR2 YYEEEE come from the germline V gene. V was shortened by 4 bases and J by 7 bases, with 12 bases between the two germline ends. The CDR3 here is CASSIYRRQPQHF. Here the CDR3 DNA reads TGTGCCAGCAGCATATACCGAAGGCAGCCCCAGCATTTT.

In its sample, this clonotype was seen many times. J is TRBJ1-5 and V is TRBV20-1, with TRBD1 as a possible D gene (5 bases). CDR3 length equals 14 residues. The V gene's germline CDR1 is DFQATT and CDR2 SNEGSKA (reference sequence). The V end lost 1 base, the J end lost 5 bases, and 12 bases lay between the germline ends. CDR3 amino acids: CSARVGTDDQPQHF. CDR3 DNA: TGCAGTGCTAGAGTTGGGACGGACGATCAGCCCCAGCATTTT.

The chain joins TRBV28 to TRBJ1-2; D is perhaps TRBD1 (6 bases). Trimming left V 6 bases short and J 2 bases short, with 13 bases between. Germline V lookup: CDR1 MDHEN, CDR2 SYDVKM. The CDR3 is made up of 14 amino acids. The CDR3: CASSSSGANYGYTF. The CDR3 nucleotides read TGTGCCAGCAGCTCTTCAGGGGCCAACTATGGCTACACCTTC.

J is TRBJ1-4 and V is TRBV5-4; maybe TRBD1 (5 bases). From germline, CDR1 is SGHNT and CDR2 YYREEE (reference sequence). This CDR3 has 13 residues. Trimming shortened V by 7 bases and J by 7 bases, and 14 bases separated the two germline ends. CDR3: CASQGAGSEKLFF. Written as DNA, the CDR3 is TGTGCCAGCCAAGGGGCGGGTAGTGAAAAACTGTTTTTT.

This clonotype was found many times. Written as DNA, the CDR3 is TGCGCCAGCAGCCTAAGGGGGGTTAAAACAGATACGCAGTATTTT. It codes for CASSLRGVKTDTQYF. The chain employs TRBV5-1 and TRBJ2-3, with D perhaps being TRBD1 or TRBD2 (6 bases each). The V end was cut by 4 bases, the J end by 3 bases, with 15 bases between. CDR1 is SGHRS and CDR2 is YFSETQ in the germline V gene. The CDR3 length is 15 residues.

This clonotype showed up just a few times. V usage is TRBV25-1 and J usage is TRBJ1-4; D perhaps matches TRBD1 (6 bases). Germline CDR1 is MGHDK and CDR2 is SYGVNS. V lost 1 base and J lost 0, with 27 bases in between. CDR3 size: 22 residues. The CDR3 sequence: CASSEWGRGGGTRAATNEKLFF. CDR3 coding DNA: TGTGCCAGCAGTGAATGGGGGCGAGGTGGGGGGACGAGAGCTGCAACTAATGAAAAACTGTTTTTT.

This clonotype was counted many times. The chain carries TRBV30 and TRBJ1-4; 7 positions agree with TRBD1. V dropped 1 base and J dropped 4; count of bases not matched to a gene: 6. The CDR3 is 15 residues long. Germline CDR1 is GTSNPN and CDR2 is SVGIG (reference sequence). CDR3 sequence reads: CAWSGGTDYNEKLFF. The CDR3 DNA reads TGTGCCTGGAGTGGGGGGACAGACTATAATGAAAAACTGTTTTTT.

This clonotype showed up many times. The chain is built from TRBV20-1 and TRBJ2-5; tentative D call: TRBD1 (6 bases). V gave up 3 bases and J gave up 5 bases, with 13 bases separating them. CDR1 DFQATT and CDR2 SNEGSKA come from the germline V gene (reference sequence). This CDR3 region has 13 residues. In DNA, the CDR3 is TGCAGTGCTAGGCACAGGGACGGTGAGACCCAGTACTTC. Residues: CSARHRDGETQYF.

This clonotype was seen a single time. This chain links TRBV5-5 with TRBJ2-5; tentatively, D is TRBD2 (5 bases). V shed 0 bases and J shed 5 bases, with 11 bases lying between them. The germline CDR1 and CDR2 sequences are SGHKS and YYEKEE (reference sequence). The length of the CDR3 is 14 residues. The CDR3: CASSLAAGFETQYF. The CDR3 nucleotides are TGTGCCAGCAGCTTGGCGGCGGGTTTCGAGACCCAGTACTTC. Full variable domain (missing parts from reference TRBV5-5 and TRBJ2-5): DAGVTQSPTHLIKTRGQQVTLRCSPISGHKSVSWYQQVLGQGPQFIFQYYEKEERGRGNFPDRFSARQFPNYSSELNVNALLLGDSALYLCASSLAAGFETQYFGPGTRLLVL.

The chain combines TRBV2 with TRBJ2-3, with D possibly TRBD1 on 6 matching bases. Deletions cut 7 bases from V and 3 bases from J, with 11 bases between. Germline-derived CDR1 and CDR2 are SNHLY and FYNNEI. CDR3 length: 13 residues. This chain's CDR3 is CASKGTTTDTQYF. For the CDR3, the DNA is TGTGCCAGCAAAGGGACAACTACAGATACGCAGTATTTT.

This clonotype occurred many times. The CDR3 coding sequence is TGTGCCAGCAGCTTAGTTTCCGAATCTGAAGCTTTCTTT. This translates into CASSLVSESEAFF. The J gene is TRBJ1-1, the V gene TRBV7-9; D is ambiguous. Germline assignment: CDR1 SEHNR and CDR2 FQNEAQ (reference sequence). This CDR3 is built from 13 residues. V was pared by 1 base and J by 6 bases, with 9 bases between.

The chain employs TRBV30 and TRBJ1-2, with D perhaps TRBD1 (5 bases). The germline V and J ends were trimmed by 7 bases and 3 bases, with 18 bases remaining between them. In germline, CDR1 is GTSNPN, CDR2 SVGIG (reference sequence). The CDR3 loop spans 14 amino acids. The CDR3, as DNA: TGTGCCTATACACCAGGGAGGAACTACTATGGCTACACCTTC. This codes for CAYTPGRNYYGYTF.

This clonotype has ten or more counts. The rearrangement links TRBV2 to TRBJ1-1; no clear D. The germline V and J ends were trimmed by 5 bases and 0 bases, with 10 bases remaining between them. The CDR3 totals 14 residues. CDR1 is SNHLY and CDR2 is FYNNEI in the germline V gene. CDR3 in amino acids: CASSLQGLNTEAFF. The CDR3 DNA follows: TGTGCCAGCAGTTTACAAGGGCTGAACACTGAAGCTTTCTTT. The full variable domain, completed using reference TRBV2 and TRBJ1-1, is EPEVTQTPSHQVTQMGQEVILRCVPISNHLYFYWYRQILGQKVEFLVSFYNNEISEKSEIFDDQFSVERPDGSNFTLKIRSTKLEDSAMYFCASSLQGLNTEAFFGQGTRLTVV.

This clonotype was recorded many times. This chain uses TRBV7-2 with TRBJ1-1, with D unresolved. The CDR3 totals 13 residues. Trimming left V 3 bases short and J 2 bases short, with 7 bases between. In germline, CDR1 is SGHTA, CDR2 FQGNSA. The CDR3 is CASSLYENTEAFF. In nucleotides, the CDR3 is TGTGCCAGCAGCTTGTATGAAAACACTGAAGCTTTCTTT.

This clonotype is a singleton in its sample. The chain joins TRBV12-3 or TRBV12-4 to TRBJ2-5, with 7 bases matching TRBD1. Trimming cost V 8 bases and J 3 bases; bases outside gene matches: 6. The CDR3 has 13 residues. The CDR3 nucleotides read TGTGCCAGCGGAATTGGGACAGAAGAGACCCAGTACTTC. Residues: CASGIGTEETQYF.

The chain has TRBV4-3 and TRBJ2-2, with unresolved D. The germline V gene encodes CDR1 LGHNA and CDR2 YSLEER. The length of the CDR3 is 14 residues. V shed 4 bases and J shed 7 bases, with 13 bases lying between them. CDR3 amino acids: CASSRTSFGGELFF. Here the CDR3 DNA reads TGCGCCAGCAGCCGAACCTCATTCGGCGGGGAGCTGTTTTTT.